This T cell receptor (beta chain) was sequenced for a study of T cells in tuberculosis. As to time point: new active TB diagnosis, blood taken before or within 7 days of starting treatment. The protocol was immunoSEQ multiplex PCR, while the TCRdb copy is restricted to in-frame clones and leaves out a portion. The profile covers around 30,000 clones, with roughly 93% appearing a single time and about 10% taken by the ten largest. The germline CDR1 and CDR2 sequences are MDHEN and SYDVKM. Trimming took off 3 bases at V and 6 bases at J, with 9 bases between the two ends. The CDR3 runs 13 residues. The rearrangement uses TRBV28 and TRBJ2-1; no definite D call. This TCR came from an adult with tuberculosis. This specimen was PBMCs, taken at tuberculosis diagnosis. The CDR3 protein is CASSFMAFNEQFF. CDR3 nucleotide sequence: TGTGCCAGCAGTTTCATGGCTTTCAATGAGCAGTTCTTC.